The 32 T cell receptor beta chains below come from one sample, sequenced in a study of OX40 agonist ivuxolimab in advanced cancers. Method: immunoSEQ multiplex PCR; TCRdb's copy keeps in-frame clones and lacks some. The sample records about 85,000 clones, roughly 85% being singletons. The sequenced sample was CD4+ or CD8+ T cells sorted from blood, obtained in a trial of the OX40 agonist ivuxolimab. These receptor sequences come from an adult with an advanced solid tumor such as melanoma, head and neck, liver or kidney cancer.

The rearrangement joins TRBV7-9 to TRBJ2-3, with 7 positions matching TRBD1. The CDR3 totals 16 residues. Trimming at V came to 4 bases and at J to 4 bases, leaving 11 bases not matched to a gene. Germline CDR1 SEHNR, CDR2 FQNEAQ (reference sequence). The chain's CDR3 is CASSSDRERWADTQYF. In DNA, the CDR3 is TGTGCCAGCAGCTCCGACAGGGAGAGGTGGGCAGATACGCAGTATTTT.

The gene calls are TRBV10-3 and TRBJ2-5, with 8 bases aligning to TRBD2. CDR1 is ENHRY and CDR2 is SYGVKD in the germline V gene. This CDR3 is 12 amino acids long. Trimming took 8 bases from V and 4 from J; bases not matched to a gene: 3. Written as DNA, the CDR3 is TGTGCCATCGCGGGAGGCCCAGAGACCCAGTACTTC. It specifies CAIAGGPETQYF.

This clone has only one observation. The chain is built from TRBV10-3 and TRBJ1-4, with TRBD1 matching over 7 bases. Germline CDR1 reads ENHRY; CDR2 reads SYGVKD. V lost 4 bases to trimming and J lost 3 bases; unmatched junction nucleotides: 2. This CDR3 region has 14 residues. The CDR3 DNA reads TGTGCCATCAGTGGGACAGGCTCTAATGAAAAACTGTTTTTT. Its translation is CAISGTGSNEKLFF.

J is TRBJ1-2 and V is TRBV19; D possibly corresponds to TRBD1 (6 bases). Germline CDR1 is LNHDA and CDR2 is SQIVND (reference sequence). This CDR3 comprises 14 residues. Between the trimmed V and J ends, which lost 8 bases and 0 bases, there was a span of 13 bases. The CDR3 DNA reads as TGTGCCAGTGGACAGCGCTCTCCTAACTATGGCTACACCTTC. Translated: CASGQRSPNYGYTF.

In DNA form, the CDR3 reads TGTGCCAGCAGCCCGCTGGATCCAATCCAAGAGACCCAGTACTTC. Translating gives CASSPLDPIQETQYF. The chain links TRBV28 to TRBJ2-5; no definite D call. V lost 6 bases to trimming and J lost 1 base, with 15 bases between them. The CDR3 consists of 15 residues. Germline CDR1 and CDR2: MDHEN and SYDVKM.

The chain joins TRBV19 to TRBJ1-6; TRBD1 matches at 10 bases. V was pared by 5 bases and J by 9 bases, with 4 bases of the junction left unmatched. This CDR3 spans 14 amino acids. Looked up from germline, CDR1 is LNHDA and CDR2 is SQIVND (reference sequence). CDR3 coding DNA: TGTGCCAGTAGTGATGACAGGGGGCCTTCACCCCTCCACTTT. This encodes CASSDDRGPSPLHF.

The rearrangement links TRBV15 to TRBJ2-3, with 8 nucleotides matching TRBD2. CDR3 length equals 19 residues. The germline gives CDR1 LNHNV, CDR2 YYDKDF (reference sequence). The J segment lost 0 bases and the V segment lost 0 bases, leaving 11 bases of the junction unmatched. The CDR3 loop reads CATSRDRELAGGSTDTQYF. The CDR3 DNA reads TGTGCCACCAGCAGAGACAGGGAGCTAGCGGGTGGTAGCACAGATACGCAGTATTTT.

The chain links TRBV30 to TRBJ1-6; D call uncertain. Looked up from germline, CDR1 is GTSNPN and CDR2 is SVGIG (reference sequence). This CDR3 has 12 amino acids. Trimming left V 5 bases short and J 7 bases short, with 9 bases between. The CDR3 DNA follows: TGTGCCTGGCCCAAAATCAATTCACCCCTCCACTTT. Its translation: CAWPKINSPLHF.

The DNA of the CDR3 is TGTGCCAGCAGTTTAGACGGGCACGAGGGGGAGACCCAGTACTTC. Its translation: CASSLDGHEGETQYF. This chain uses TRBV27 with TRBJ2-5; the D call may be TRBD1 or TRBD2 (5 bases each). Germline values: CDR1 MNHEY, CDR2 SMNVEV (reference sequence). The CDR3 is 15 amino acids. V dropped 2 bases and J dropped 5 bases, with 15 bases sitting between them.

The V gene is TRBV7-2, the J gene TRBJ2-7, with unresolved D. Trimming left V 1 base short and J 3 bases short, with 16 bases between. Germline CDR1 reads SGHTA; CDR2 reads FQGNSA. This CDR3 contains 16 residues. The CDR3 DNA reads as TGTGCCAGCAGCTTAGTGGTTGGCGCCGGTAGCTACGAGCAGTACTTC. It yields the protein CASSLVVGAGSYEQYF.

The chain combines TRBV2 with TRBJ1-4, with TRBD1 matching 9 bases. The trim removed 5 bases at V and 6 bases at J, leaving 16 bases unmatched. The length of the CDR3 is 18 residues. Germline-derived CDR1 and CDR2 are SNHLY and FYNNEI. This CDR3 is CASSPPGQGFQNHEKLFF. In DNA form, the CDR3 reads TGTGCCAGCAGTCCCCCGGGACAGGGATTTCAAAATCATGAAAAACTGTTTTTT.

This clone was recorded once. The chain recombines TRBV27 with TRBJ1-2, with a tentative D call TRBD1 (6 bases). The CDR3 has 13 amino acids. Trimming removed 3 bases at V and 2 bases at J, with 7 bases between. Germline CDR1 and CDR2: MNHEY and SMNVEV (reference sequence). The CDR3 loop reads CASSFDRNYGYTF. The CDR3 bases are TGTGCCAGCAGTTTCGACAGGAACTATGGCTACACCTTC.

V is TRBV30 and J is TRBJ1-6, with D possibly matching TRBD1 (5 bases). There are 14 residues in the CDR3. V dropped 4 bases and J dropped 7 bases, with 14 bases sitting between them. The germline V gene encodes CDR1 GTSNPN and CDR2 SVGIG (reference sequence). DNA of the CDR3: TGTGCCTGGACGTTGGGGGGTAGGAATTCACCCCTCCACTTT. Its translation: CAWTLGGRNSPLHF.

The CDR3 sequence is CASRPGQDYYGYTF. The CDR3 nucleotides read TGTGCCAGTAGACCGGGACAGGACTACTATGGCTACACCTTC. V usage is TRBV19 and J usage is TRBJ1-2, with TRBD1 identical over 8 bases. Germline trimming cut 6 bases from V and 3 bases from J; bases unmatched to any gene: 6. The CDR3 loop spans 14 amino acids. CDR1 is LNHDA and CDR2 is SQIVND in the germline V gene (reference sequence). Using reference TRBV19 and TRBJ1-2 for the parts outside the CDR3, the full variable domain is DGGITQSPKYLFRKEGQNVTLSCEQNLNHDAMYWYRQDPGQGLRLIYYSQIVNDFQKGDIAEGYSVSREKKESFPLTVTSAQKNPTAFYLCASRPGQDYYGYTFGSGTRLTVV.

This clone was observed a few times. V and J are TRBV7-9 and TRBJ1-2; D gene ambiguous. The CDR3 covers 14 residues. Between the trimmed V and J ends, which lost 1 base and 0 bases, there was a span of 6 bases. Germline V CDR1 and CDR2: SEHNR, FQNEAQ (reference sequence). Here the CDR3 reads CASSLGAANYGYTF. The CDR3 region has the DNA TGTGCCAGCAGCTTAGGGGCAGCTAACTATGGCTACACCTTC.

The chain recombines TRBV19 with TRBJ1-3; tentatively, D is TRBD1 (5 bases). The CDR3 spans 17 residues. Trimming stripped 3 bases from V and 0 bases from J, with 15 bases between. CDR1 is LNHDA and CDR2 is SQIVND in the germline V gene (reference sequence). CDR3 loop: CASSMIPWGSSGNTIYF. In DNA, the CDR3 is TGTGCCAGTAGTATGATCCCCTGGGGCAGCTCTGGAAACACCATATATTTT.

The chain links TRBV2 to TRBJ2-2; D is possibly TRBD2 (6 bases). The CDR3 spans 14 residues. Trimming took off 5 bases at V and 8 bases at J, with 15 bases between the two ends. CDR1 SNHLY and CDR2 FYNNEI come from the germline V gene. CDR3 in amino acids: CASSSRDGGGELFF. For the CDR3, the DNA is TGTGCCAGCAGTAGCCGGGACGGAGGGGGGGAGCTGTTTTTT.

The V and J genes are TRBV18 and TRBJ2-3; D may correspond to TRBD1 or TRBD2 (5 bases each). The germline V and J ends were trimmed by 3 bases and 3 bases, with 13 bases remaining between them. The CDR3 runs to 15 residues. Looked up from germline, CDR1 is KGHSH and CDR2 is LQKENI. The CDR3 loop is CASSPLGVWTDTQYF. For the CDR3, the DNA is TGTGCCAGCTCACCCTTGGGGGTCTGGACAGATACGCAGTATTTT. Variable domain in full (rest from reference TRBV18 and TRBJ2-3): NAGVMQNPRHLVRRRGQEARLRCSPMKGHSHVYWYRQLPEEGLKFMVYLQKENIIDESGMPKERFSAEFPKEGPSILRIQQVVRGDSAAYFCASSPLGVWTDTQYFGPGTRLTVL.

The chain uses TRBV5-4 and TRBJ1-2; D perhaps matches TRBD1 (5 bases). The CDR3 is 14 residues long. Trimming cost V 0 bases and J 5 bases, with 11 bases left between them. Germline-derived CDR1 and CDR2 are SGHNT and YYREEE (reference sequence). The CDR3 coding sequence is TGTGCCAGCAGCTTGGATGGGGCGGTATATGGCTACACCTTC. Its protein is CASSLDGAVYGYTF.

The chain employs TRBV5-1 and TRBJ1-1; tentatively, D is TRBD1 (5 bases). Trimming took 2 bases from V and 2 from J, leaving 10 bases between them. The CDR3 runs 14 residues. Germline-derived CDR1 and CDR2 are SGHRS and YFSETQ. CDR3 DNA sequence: TGCGCCAGCAGCTTTGACAGTTTCAACACTGAAGCTTTCTTT. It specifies CASSFDSFNTEAFF.

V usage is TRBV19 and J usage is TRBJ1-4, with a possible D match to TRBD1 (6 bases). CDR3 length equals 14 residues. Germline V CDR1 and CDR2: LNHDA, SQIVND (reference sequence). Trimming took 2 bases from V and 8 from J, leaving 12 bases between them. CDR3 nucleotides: TGTGCCAGTAGTATATTGGGCAGGGGAGAAAAACTGTTTTTT. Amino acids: CASSILGRGEKLFF.

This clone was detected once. The CDR3 DNA follows: TGTGCCAGCAGGACCCACCAAGCTTTCTTT. This codes for CASRTHQAFF. This chain joins TRBV6-5 and TRBJ1-1, with D unclear. Between the trimmed V and J ends, which lost 6 bases and 9 bases, there was a span of 8 bases. This CDR3 spans 10 amino acids. Germline loops: CDR1 MNHEY, CDR2 SVGAGI.

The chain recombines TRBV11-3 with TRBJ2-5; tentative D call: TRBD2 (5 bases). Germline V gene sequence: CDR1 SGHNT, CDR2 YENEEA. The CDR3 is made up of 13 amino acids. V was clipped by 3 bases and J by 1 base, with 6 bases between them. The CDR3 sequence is CASSLGVQETQYF. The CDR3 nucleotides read TGTGCCAGCAGCTTGGGAGTCCAAGAGACCCAGTACTTC. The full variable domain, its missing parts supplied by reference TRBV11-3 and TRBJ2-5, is EAGVVQSPRYKIIEKKQPVAFWCNPISGHNTLYWYLQNLGQGPELLIRYENEEAVDDSQLPKDRFSAERLKGVDSTLKIQPAELGDSAVYLCASSLGVQETQYFGPGTRLLVL.

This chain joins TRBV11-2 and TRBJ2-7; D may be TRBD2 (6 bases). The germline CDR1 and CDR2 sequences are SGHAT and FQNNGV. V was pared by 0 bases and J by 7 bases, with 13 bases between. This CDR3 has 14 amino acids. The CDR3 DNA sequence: TGTGCCAGCAGCTTAGATCAGGCAGGGAGGGAGCAGTACTTC. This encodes CASSLDQAGREQYF.

CDR3 sequence reads: CASGSRNFSGVLATYNEQFF. The CDR3 nucleotides read TGTGCTAGTGGTTCAAGAAACTTTTCGGGAGTCTTGGCTACCTACAATGAGCAGTTCTTC. V is TRBV12-5 and J is TRBJ2-1, with D perhaps matching TRBD2 (6 bases). The CDR3 has 20 amino acids. V was shortened by 4 bases and J by 2 bases, with 27 bases between the two germline ends. Germline V gene sequence: CDR1 LGHNT, CDR2 FRNRAP.

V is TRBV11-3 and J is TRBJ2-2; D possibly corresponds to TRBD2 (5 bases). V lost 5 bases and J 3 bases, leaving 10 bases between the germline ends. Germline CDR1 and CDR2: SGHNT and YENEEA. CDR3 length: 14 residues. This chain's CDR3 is CASSPGADTGELFF. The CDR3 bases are TGTGCCAGCAGCCCAGGAGCGGACACCGGGGAGCTGTTTTTT.

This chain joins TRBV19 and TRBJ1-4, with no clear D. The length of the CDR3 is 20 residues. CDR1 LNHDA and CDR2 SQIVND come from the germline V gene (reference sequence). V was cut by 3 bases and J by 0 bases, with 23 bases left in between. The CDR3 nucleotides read TGTGCCAGTAGTATCCGGGCGTCCCCTGTTCCCATTTCAACTAATGAAAAACTGTTTTTT. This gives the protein CASSIRASPVPISTNEKLFF. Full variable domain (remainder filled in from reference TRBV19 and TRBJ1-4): DGGITQSPKYLFRKEGQNVTLSCEQNLNHDAMYWYRQDPGQGLRLIYYSQIVNDFQKGDIAEGYSVSREKKESFPLTVTSAQKNPTAFYLCASSIRASPVPISTNEKLFFGSGTQLSVL.

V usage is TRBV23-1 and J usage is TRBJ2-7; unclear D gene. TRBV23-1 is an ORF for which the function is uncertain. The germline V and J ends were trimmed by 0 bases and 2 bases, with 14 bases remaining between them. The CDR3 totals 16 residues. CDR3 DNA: TGCGCCAGCAGTCAATCGTCACAGAAAAGGGCCTACGAGCAGTACTTC. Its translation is CASSQSSQKRAYEQYF.

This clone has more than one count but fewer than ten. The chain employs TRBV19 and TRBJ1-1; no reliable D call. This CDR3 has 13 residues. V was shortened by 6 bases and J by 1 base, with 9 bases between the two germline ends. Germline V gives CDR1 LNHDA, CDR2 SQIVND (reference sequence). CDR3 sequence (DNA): TGTGCCAGTAGGTCAGGCCGGAACACTGAAGCTTTCTTT. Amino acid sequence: CASRSGRNTEAFF.

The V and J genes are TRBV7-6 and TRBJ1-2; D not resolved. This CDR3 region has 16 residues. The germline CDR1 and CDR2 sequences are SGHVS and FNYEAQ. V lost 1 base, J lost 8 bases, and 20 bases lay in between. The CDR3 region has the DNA TGTGCCAGCAGCTTAGTGTCAACAGCCTCTGGTGAGGGCTACACCTTC. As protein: CASSLVSTASGEGYTF.

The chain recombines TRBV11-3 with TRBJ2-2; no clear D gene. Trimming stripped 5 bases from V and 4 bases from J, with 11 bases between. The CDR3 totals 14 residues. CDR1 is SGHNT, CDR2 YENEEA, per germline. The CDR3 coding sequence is TGTGCCAGCAGCCCCCGGACGGGCACCGGGGAGCTGTTTTTT. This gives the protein CASSPRTGTGELFF.

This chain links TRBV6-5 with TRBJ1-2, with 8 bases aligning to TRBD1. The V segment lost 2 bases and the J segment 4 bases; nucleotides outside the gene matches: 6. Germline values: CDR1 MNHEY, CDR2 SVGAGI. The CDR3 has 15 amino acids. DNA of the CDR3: TGTGCCAGCAGTTACGGACAGGGTATCGGCTATGGCTACACCTTC. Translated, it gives CASSYGQGIGYGYTF.